One and the same sample provided the 10 T cell receptor beta chains below, sequenced in a study of blood T cell repertoires in COVID-19. Measured with immunoSEQ multiplex PCR; TCRdb has only the in-frame clones, and not every one. Among about 160,000 clones, approximately 80% were seen once, and the ten largest hold about a tenth. Sequenced material: peripheral blood. The receptor set was obtained from a woman of 80 years or more with active or convalescent COVID-19.

The V and J genes are TRBV30 and TRBJ1-6, with 8 bases identical to TRBD1. The CDR3 covers 21 residues. Germline V gene lookup returns CDR1 GTSNPN and CDR2 SVGIG (reference sequence). V was clipped by 4 bases and J by 0 bases; unmatched bases: 20. CDR3: CAWKIGSRTGILSSYNSPLHF. CDR3 DNA: TGTGCCTGGAAGATAGGTTCGCGGACAGGGATTCTTAGCTCCTATAATTCACCCCTCCACTTT.

The V call is TRBV28, the J call TRBJ1-4, with D unresolved. The CDR3 runs 14 residues. V lost 8 bases to trimming and J lost 0 bases, with 10 bases between them. CDR1 is MDHEN, CDR2 SYDVKM, per germline. DNA for the CDR3: TGTGCCAGCCATCCCTCGGCAACTAATGAAAAACTGTTTTTT. Translation: CASHPSATNEKLFF.

The chain employs TRBV5-1 and TRBJ2-3, with 10 bases that match TRBD2. Germline V lookup: CDR1 SGHRS, CDR2 YFSETQ. The CDR3 extends over 18 amino acids. With V trimmed by 0 bases and J by 0 bases, 7 bases remained unmatched. The CDR3 nucleotides read TGCGCCAGCAGCTTGGAAGACCTAGCGGGGGAGAGCACAGATACGCAGTATTTT. This gives the protein CASSLEDLAGESTDTQYF.

In the case of this clone: At one boundary the junction diverges from the germline segment, which might be a read error. V and J are TRBV7-7 and TRBJ1-2, with no clear D. Germline V CDR1 and CDR2: SSHAT, FNYEAQ (reference sequence). The CDR3 covers 15 residues. DNA of the CDR3: TGTGCTAGCAGTCGCCCCCTGAGGGTTTATTATGGCTACACCTTC. It specifies CASSRPLRVYYGYTF.

The CDR3 nucleotides read TGCGCCAGCAGGGATGGGACAGGCCCAGGGCCCCAGCATTTT. This codes for CASRDGTGPGPQHF. The rearrangement links TRBV5-1 to TRBJ1-5; 8 bases line up with TRBD1. This CDR3 comprises 14 residues. Unmatched junction bases numbered 10, after V lost 5 bases and J lost 9 bases. Germline CDR1 SGHRS, CDR2 YFSETQ.

V is TRBV7-2 and J is TRBJ2-1; tentative D call: TRBD2 (6 bases). V was clipped by 2 bases and J by 4 bases, with 15 bases between them. Germline assignment: CDR1 SGHTA and CDR2 FQGNSA. CDR3 length: 16 amino acids. The CDR3 protein is CASSLIGGLGYNEQFF. The CDR3 bases are TGTGCCAGCAGCTTAATCGGAGGGCTGGGGTACAATGAGCAGTTCTTC.

This clone has only one observation. V is TRBV5-4 and J is TRBJ2-3; D is possibly TRBD1 (6 bases). CDR3 length: 15 residues. CDR1 and CDR2 from the germline V gene are SGHNT and YYREEE (reference sequence). V was shortened by 2 bases and J by 2 bases, with 12 bases between the two germline ends. CDR3 sequence: CASSLGQGNTDTQYF. DNA of the CDR3: TGTGCCAGCAGCTTAGGCCAGGGGAACACAGATACGCAGTATTTT.

CDR3 sequence: CASSPRTTLVTDTQYF. DNA of the CDR3: TGTGCCAGCAGCCCGCGGACCACACTAGTCACAGATACGCAGTATTTT. This chain joins TRBV13 and TRBJ2-3; D might be TRBD2 (5 bases). CDR1 is PRHDT, CDR2 FYEKMQ, per germline (reference sequence). The CDR3 spans 16 residues. Between the trimmed V and J ends, which lost 5 bases and 2 bases, there was a span of 17 bases.

This chain joins TRBV5-1 and TRBJ2-6; no reliable D call. Germline CDR1 is SGHRS and CDR2 is YFSETQ. The CDR3 contains 15 residues. V was pared by 6 bases and J by 0 bases, with 10 bases between. The CDR3 protein is CASTEQSSGANVLTF. The CDR3 DNA is TGCGCCAGCACCGAACAGAGCTCTGGGGCCAACGTCCTGACTTTC.

Only one count was recorded for this clone. The V and J genes are TRBV7-9 and TRBJ1-1; no firm D call. The CDR3 totals 12 residues. From germline, CDR1 is SEHNR and CDR2 FQNEAQ (reference sequence). V lost 7 bases, J lost 5 bases, and 11 bases lay in between. The CDR3 DNA reads TGTGCCAGCAAGAGGGAGGGTACTGAAGCTTTCTTT. It translates to CASKREGTEAFF.